This passage covers 8 T cell receptor beta chains from one sample sequenced in a study of cytomegalovirus exposure and HLA in healthy donors. With 60 Vbeta and 13 Jbeta primers, the PCR was carried out. Some clones are missing from TCRdb's copy, which holds only in-frame ones; the method was immunoSEQ multiplex PCR. The data hold some 160,000 clones, with about 85% observed a single time. Sequenced sample: PBMCs. The origin of the receptors is a man aged 45-60 years in good health and CMV-seropositive.

V and J are TRBV2 and TRBJ1-2; no firm D call. Germline lookup yields CDR1 SNHLY and CDR2 FYNNEI. CDR3 length: 12 residues. Trimming took off 6 bases at V and 6 bases at J, with 11 bases between the two ends. The CDR3: CASRETVHGYTF. The CDR3 DNA is TGTGCCAGCAGGGAAACAGTACATGGCTACACCTTC.

CDR3 sequence reads: CASSVAGGGYEQYF. The CDR3 DNA is TGTGCCAGCAGTGTAGCGGGAGGTGGCTACGAGCAGTACTTC. The V and J genes are TRBV2 and TRBJ2-7, with 10 positions matching TRBD2. The CDR3 is made up of 14 amino acids. The germline CDR1 and CDR2 sequences are SNHLY and FYNNEI. Losses at the gene ends were 4 bases for V and 3 bases for J; bases not matched to a gene: 3.

The chain joins TRBV19 to TRBJ1-5; D may be TRBD1 (6 bases). Trimming stripped 7 bases from V and 6 bases from J, with 13 bases between. This CDR3 has 13 amino acids. Germline values: CDR1 LNHDA, CDR2 SQIVND (reference sequence). CDR3 residues: CASNRAEGQPQHF. The DNA of the CDR3 is TGTGCCAGTAACAGGGCTGAGGGTCAGCCCCAGCATTTT.

The chain couples TRBV7-9 to TRBJ2-7; D possibly corresponds to TRBD1 (5 bases). The CDR3 is 15 residues long. Looked up from germline, CDR1 is SEHNR and CDR2 is FQNEAQ (reference sequence). V shed 0 bases and J shed 2 bases, with 11 bases lying between them. The CDR3 nucleotides are TGTGCCAGCAGCTTAGCGGGCCAGGGCACCTACGAGCAGTACTTC. Its translation is CASSLAGQGTYEQYF.

The chain recombines TRBV4-1 with TRBJ2-7, with no clear D. With 0 bases removed from V and 1 base from J, the gap between germline ends came to 10 bases. This CDR3 region has 15 residues. Germline values: CDR1 MGHRA, CDR2 YSYEKL. This chain's CDR3 is CASSQDFAPSYEQYF. CDR3 bases: TGCGCCAGCAGCCAAGATTTTGCGCCTTCCTACGAGCAGTACTTC.

The sample holds a few counts of this clone. CDR3 in DNA: TGTGCCAGCAGTTTATCGGACAGGGGGGGCGGCTACACCTTC. Translating gives CASSLSDRGGGYTF. The chain has TRBV28 and TRBJ1-2; 10 nucleotides align to TRBD1. The V gene's germline CDR1 is MDHEN and CDR2 SYDVKM. J lost 8 bases, V lost 1 base, and 4 bases had no gene match. The CDR3 covers 14 residues.

The chain links TRBV11-2 to TRBJ2-2; a weak D match, TRBD1 (5 bases). The CDR3 sequence is 15 residues long. The V end was cut by 4 bases, the J end by 7 bases, with 16 bases between. Germline-derived CDR1 and CDR2 are SGHAT and FQNNGV. In DNA form, the CDR3 reads TGTGCCAGCAGCTCCCCTGCAGGGTCGGGCGGGGAGCTGTTTTTT. This codes for CASSSPAGSGGELFF.

The genes are TRBV6-1 and TRBJ2-7; no clear D. V was cut by 1 base and J by 9 bases, with 7 bases left in between. This CDR3 spans 11 amino acids. CDR1 is MNHNS and CDR2 is SASEGT in the germline V gene. CDR3 protein: CASSEGSGQYF. In DNA, the CDR3 is TGTGCCAGCAGTGAAGGCTCGGGGCAGTACTTC.